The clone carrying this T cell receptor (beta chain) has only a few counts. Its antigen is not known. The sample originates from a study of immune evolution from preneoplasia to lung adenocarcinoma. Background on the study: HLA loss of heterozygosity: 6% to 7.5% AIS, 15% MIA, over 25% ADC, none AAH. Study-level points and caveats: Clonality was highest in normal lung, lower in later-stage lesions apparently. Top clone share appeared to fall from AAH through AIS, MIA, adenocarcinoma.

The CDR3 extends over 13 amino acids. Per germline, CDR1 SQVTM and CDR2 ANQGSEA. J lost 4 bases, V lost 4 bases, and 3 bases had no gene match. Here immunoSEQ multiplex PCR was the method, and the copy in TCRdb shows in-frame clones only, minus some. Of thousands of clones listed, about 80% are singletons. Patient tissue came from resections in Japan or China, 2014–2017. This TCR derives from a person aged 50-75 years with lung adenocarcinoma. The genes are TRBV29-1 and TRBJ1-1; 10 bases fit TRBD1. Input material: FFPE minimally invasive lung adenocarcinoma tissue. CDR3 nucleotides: TGCAGCGTTGGGGGACAGGGGATCACTGAAGCTTTCTTT. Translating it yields CSVGGQGITEAFF. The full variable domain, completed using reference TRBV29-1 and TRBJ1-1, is SAVISQKPSRDICQRGTSLTIQCQVDSQVTMMFWYRQQPGQSLTLIATANQGSEATYESGFVIDKFPISRPNLTFSTLTVSNMSPEDSSIYLCSVGGQGITEAFFGQGTRLTVV.